These T cell receptor beta chains were read from a single sample in a study of T cells after yellow fever vaccination. In TCRdb, the 5' RACE reads were re-called with MiXCR into one record per CDR3 protein. The sample includes around 350,000 distinct CDR3 sequences, approximately 10% seen only once; the top ten take less than 20%. The starting material was PBMCs, obtained on the day of the first yellow fever vaccination. These receptor sequences come from a man in his late teens or twenties who received the YFV17D yellow fever vaccine. The CDR3 runs from the conserved cysteine through the conserved F or W. Fields, in order: clone size, CDR3 length, V gene, J gene, D gene, CDR3 DNA, CDR3 protein. D genes are given only for firm matches. Clone size is not always given. Where it is, it says once, few, many or a class for expanded clones.

>.|15|TRBV25-1|TRBJ2-7|.
TGTGCCAGCAGTGAACAGACGGCCAGAGCCTACGAGCAGTACTTC
CASSEQTARAYEQYF
>few|15|TRBV14|TRBJ1-1|.
TGTGCCAGCAGCCAAGGTCCAGGTGCGAACACTGAAGCTTTCTTT
CASSQGPGANTEAFF
>many|15|TRBV7-3|TRBJ2-3|TRBD1
TGTGCCAGCAGCCCAGGGGGTTATCTCACAGATACGCAGTATTTT
CASSPGGYLTDTQYF
>.|12|TRBV2|TRBJ1-6|TRBD1
TGTGCCAGCAAACAGGGGGAATCACCCCTCCACTTT
CASKQGESPLHF
>few|16|TRBV4-2|TRBJ1-3|.
TGTGCCAGCAGCCCGCGCTTACTGACCTCTGGAAACACCATATATTTT
CASSPRLLTSGNTIYF
>few|12|TRBV29-1|TRBJ2-5|.
TGCAGCGTTAGAACAGGGCAAGAGACCCAGTACTTC
CSVRTGQETQYF
>few|15|TRBV15|TRBJ2-2|.
TGTGCCACCAGCAGGAGGGAAGGGCCCACCGGGGAGCTGTTTTTT
CATSRREGPTGELFF
>few|13|TRBV10-2|TRBJ2-7|TRBD1
TGCGCCAGCAGATGGACAGGGGCCTACGAGCAGTACTTC
CASRWTGAYEQYF
>few|16|TRBV7-8|TRBJ2-3|.
TGTGCCAGCAGCCTAGATTCGGGCCACCCCACAGATACGCAGTATTTT
CASSLDSGHPTDTQYF
>.|15|TRBV7-6|TRBJ1-2|.
TGTGCCAGCAGCTTAAACCCCGACAGTAACTATGGCTACACCTTC
CASSLNPDSNYGYTF
>few|15|TRBV5-1|TRBJ2-5|TRBD2
TGCGCCAGCAGCCTTGGGCGGGGGGGCCTGGAGACCCAGTACTTC
CASSLGRGGLETQYF